The following is a T cell receptor (beta chain) sequence with its context. Germline CDR1 and CDR2: SGHRS and YFSETQ. Trimming removed 7 bases from V and 5 bases from J, with 13 bases in between. The CDR3 is 14 amino acids. This specimen belongs to a study of blood T cell repertoires in COVID-19. Study details: Samples taken during acute and convalescent COVID-19 were collected in the United States, Italy and Spain. T cells, B-cell-depleted T cells, or PBMCs supplied cDNA or gDNA.

Under the authors' procedure: The authors estimated nucleated cell counts from reference gene primer amplification. This table comes from immunoSEQ multiplex PCR, and its TCRdb copy is limited to in-frame clones, with some not included. V and J calls plus clone size are reproduced from that table; the DNA served to infer D and trimming. This table has some 38,000 clones, about 80% appearing once. The clonotype originates from a woman in her seventies with acute or convalescent COVID-19. Sequencing input: peripheral blood. The rearrangement joins TRBV5-1 to TRBJ1-6; no clear D gene. CDR3 DNA sequence: TGCGCCAGCTCCTCTGCCCCGGATAATTCACCCCTCCACTTT. This translates into CASSSAPDNSPLHF. The full variable domain, with the rest looked up from reference TRBV5-1 and TRBJ1-6, is KAGVTQTPRYLIKTRGQQVTLSCSPISGHRSVSWYQQTPGQGLQFLFEYFSETQRNKGNFPGRFSGRQFSNSRSEMNVSTLELGDSALYLCASSSAPDNSPLHFGNGTRLTVT.